Listed below are T cell receptor beta chains from one sample, sequenced in a study of OX40 agonist ivuxolimab in advanced cancers. Here immunoSEQ multiplex PCR was the method, and the copy in TCRdb shows in-frame clones only, minus some. The top ten clones hold more than 0.8% of a sample with around 150,000 clones, approximately 94% of them seen once. The input for sequencing was CD4+ or CD8+ T cells sorted from blood, taken in a trial of the OX40 agonist ivuxolimab. The receptors shown here come from an adult with an advanced solid tumor such as melanoma, head and neck, liver or kidney cancer. CDR3s include the opening cysteine and the closing phenylalanine or tryptophan. The D gene is left open where the match is weak. Expanded clones get a size class; other rows say once, few or many, or leave the size out.

abundance: .; len: 14; d_gene: .; j_gene: TRBJ1-4; v_gene: TRBV5-1; CDR3nt: TGCGCCAGCAGCCTGGAAGGGCCCACTGAAAAACTGTTTTTT; CDR3aa: CASSLEGPTEKLFF
abundance: .; len: 13; d_gene: .; j_gene: TRBJ2-3; v_gene: TRBV30; CDR3nt: TGTGCCTGGAGTAATGGGGGCGCAGATACGCAGTATTTT; CDR3aa: CAWSNGGADTQYF
abundance: .; len: 14; d_gene: .; j_gene: TRBJ1-1; v_gene: TRBV10-3; CDR3nt: TGTGCCATCAGTGTGGGGGGATCTAACACTGAAGCTTTCTTT; CDR3aa: CAISVGGSNTEAFF
abundance: .; len: 14; d_gene: .; j_gene: TRBJ2-1; v_gene: TRBV5-1; CDR3nt: TGCGCCAGCAGCTCTTTGGGGGGCACCGGTGAGCAGTTCTTC; CDR3aa: CASSSLGGTGEQFF
abundance: .; len: 15; d_gene: TRBD1; j_gene: TRBJ2-3; v_gene: TRBV5-1; CDR3nt: TGCGCCAGCAGCTTGGGAACAGGGGGCACAGATACGCAGTATTTT; CDR3aa: CASSLGTGGTDTQYF
abundance: few; len: 12; d_gene: .; j_gene: TRBJ1-2; v_gene: TRBV7-2; CDR3nt: TGTGCCAGCAGCCGGCAGGAAGGCGGCTACACCTTC; CDR3aa: CASSRQEGGYTF
abundance: .; len: 15; d_gene: TRBD1; j_gene: TRBJ1-5; v_gene: TRBV5-8; CDR3nt: TGTGCCAGCCGAAGAGGACAGGGGGGCTATCAGCCCCAGCATTTT; CDR3aa: CASRRGQGGYQPQHF
abundance: .; len: 15; d_gene: .; j_gene: TRBJ2-7; v_gene: TRBV6-5; CDR3nt: TGTGCCAGCAGTTACTCTATTCTCAGGGGATACGAGCAGTACTTC; CDR3aa: CASSYSILRGYEQYF
abundance: .; len: 15; d_gene: .; j_gene: TRBJ2-5; v_gene: TRBV12-5; CDR3nt: TGTGCTAGTGGTCCCGGGACCCCCCAAGGAGAGACCCAGTACTTC; CDR3aa: CASGPGTPQGETQYF
abundance: .; len: 14; d_gene: TRBD1; j_gene: TRBJ2-7; v_gene: TRBV7-8; CDR3nt: TGTGCCAGCAGCTTTGGGGGACAGGGATACGAGCAGTACTTC; CDR3aa: CASSFGGQGYEQYF
abundance: .; len: 15; d_gene: .; j_gene: TRBJ1-6; v_gene: TRBV7-2; CDR3nt: TGTGCCAGCAGCTTAGCGGAGGGGGGCCGTTCACCCCTCCACTTT; CDR3aa: CASSLAEGGRSPLHF
abundance: .; len: 13; d_gene: TRBD1; j_gene: TRBJ2-7; v_gene: TRBV6-1; CDR3nt: TGTGCCAGCTCAGGGGGCTTGGGCTACGAGCAGTACTTC; CDR3aa: CASSGGLGYEQYF
abundance: .; len: 16; d_gene: TRBD1; j_gene: TRBJ2-7; v_gene: TRBV25-1; CDR3nt: TGTGCCAGCAGTGCGTTTGACAGGGGCCCCCCCTACGAGCAGTACTTC; CDR3aa: CASSAFDRGPPYEQYF
abundance: once; len: 14; d_gene: .; j_gene: TRBJ1-1; v_gene: TRBV18; CDR3nt: TGTGCCAGCTCACTGGGACCGCGGAGGGCTGAAGCTTTCTTT; CDR3aa: CASSLGPRRAEAFF
abundance: .; len: 12; d_gene: .; j_gene: TRBJ2-5; v_gene: TRBV5-4; CDR3nt: TGTGCCAGCAGCCCGGGGGAAGAGACCCAGTACTTC; CDR3aa: CASSPGEETQYF
abundance: .; len: 13; d_gene: .; j_gene: TRBJ1-2; v_gene: TRBV28; CDR3nt: TGTGCCAGCACCTTACAAGGGGTCCATGGCTACACCTTC; CDR3aa: CASTLQGVHGYTF
abundance: .; len: 15; d_gene: .; j_gene: TRBJ1-5; v_gene: TRBV19; CDR3nt: TGTGCCAGCCAACGGGCCTCATCCCGCAATCAGCCCCAGCATTTT; CDR3aa: CASQRASSRNQPQHF
abundance: .; len: 15; d_gene: .; j_gene: TRBJ2-3; v_gene: TRBV6-4; CDR3nt: TGTGCCAGCAGTGACTCAGTGGGGTCCCCAGATACGCAGTATTTT; CDR3aa: CASSDSVGSPDTQYF
abundance: .; len: 15; d_gene: .; j_gene: TRBJ2-2; v_gene: TRBV9; CDR3nt: TGTGCCAGCAGCGAGGTGCGGGGATGGACCGGGGAGCTGTTTTTT; CDR3aa: CASSEVRGWTGELFF
abundance: once; len: 16; d_gene: TRBD2; j_gene: TRBJ2-7; v_gene: TRBV5-6; CDR3nt: TGTGCCAGCAGCACAACAACTAGCGGGAGGGAGTACGAGCAGTACTTC; CDR3aa: CASSTTTSGREYEQYF
abundance: once; len: 12; d_gene: .; j_gene: TRBJ2-7; v_gene: TRBV18; CDR3nt: TGTGCCAGCTCACAGGTTCTGTACGAGCAGTACTTC; CDR3aa: CASSQVLYEQYF
abundance: .; len: 14; d_gene: .; j_gene: TRBJ1-1; v_gene: TRBV18; CDR3nt: TGTGCCAGCTCACCACAGGGGCAGAACACTGAAGCTTTCTTT; CDR3aa: CASSPQGQNTEAFF